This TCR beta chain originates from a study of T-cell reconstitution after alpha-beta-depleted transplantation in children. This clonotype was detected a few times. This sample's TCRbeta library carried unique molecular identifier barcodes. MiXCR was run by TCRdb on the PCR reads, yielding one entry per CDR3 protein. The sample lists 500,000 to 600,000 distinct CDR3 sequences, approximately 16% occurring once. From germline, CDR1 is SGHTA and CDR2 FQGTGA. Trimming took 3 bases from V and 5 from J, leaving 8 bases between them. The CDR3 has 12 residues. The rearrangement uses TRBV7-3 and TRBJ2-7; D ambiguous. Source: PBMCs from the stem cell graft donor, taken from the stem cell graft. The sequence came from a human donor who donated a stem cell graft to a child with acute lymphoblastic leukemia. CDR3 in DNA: TGTGCCAGCAGCTTCGACCACGACGAGCAGTACTTC. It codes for CASSFDHDEQYF.